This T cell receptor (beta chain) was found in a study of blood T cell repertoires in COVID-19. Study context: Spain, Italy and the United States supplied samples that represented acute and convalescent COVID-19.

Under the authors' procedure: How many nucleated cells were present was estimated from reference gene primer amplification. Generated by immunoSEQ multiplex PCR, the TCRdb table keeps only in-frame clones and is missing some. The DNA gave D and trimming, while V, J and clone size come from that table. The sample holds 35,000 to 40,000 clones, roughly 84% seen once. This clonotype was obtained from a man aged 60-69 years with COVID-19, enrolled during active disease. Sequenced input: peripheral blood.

This chain's CDR3 is CASSYGTGKGEQYF. The CDR3 DNA follows: TGTGCCAGCAGCTACGGGACAGGGAAAGGCGAGCAGTACTTC. The rearrangement links TRBV25-1 to TRBJ2-7, with TRBD1 matching 9 bases. Germline assignment: CDR1 MGHDK and CDR2 SYGVNS. Unmatched junction bases numbered 9, after V lost 6 bases and J lost 6 bases. The CDR3 extends over 14 amino acids.